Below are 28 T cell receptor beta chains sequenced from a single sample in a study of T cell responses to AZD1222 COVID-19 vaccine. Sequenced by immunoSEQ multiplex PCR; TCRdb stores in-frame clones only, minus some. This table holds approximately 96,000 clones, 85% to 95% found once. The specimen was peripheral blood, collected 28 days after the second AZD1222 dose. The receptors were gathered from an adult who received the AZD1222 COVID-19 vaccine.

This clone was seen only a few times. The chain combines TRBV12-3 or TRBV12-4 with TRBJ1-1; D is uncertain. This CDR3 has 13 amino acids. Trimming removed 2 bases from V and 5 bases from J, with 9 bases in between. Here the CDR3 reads CASSLNPRTEAFF. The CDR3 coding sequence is TGTGCCAGCAGTTTAAATCCCCGAACTGAAGCTTTCTTT.

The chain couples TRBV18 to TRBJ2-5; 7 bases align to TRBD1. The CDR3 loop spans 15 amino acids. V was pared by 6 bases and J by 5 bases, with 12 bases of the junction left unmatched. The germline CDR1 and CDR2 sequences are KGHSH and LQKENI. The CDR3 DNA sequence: TGTGCCAGCTCGTTAAACAGGGGCGGTACGGAGACCCAGTACTTC. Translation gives CASSLNRGGTETQYF.

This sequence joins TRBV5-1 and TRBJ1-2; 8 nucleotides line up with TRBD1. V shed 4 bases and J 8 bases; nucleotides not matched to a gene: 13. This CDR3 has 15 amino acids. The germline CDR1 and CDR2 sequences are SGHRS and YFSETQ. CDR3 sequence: CASSPWDRSGGGYTF. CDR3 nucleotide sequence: TGCGCCAGCAGCCCGTGGGACAGGTCAGGTGGGGGCTACACCTTC.

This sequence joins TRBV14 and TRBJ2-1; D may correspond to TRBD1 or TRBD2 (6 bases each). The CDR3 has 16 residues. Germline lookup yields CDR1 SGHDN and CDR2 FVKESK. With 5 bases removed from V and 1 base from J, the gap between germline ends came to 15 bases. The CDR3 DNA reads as TGTGCCAGCAGCTGGGCTGGGGGGCCTTCCTACAATGAGCAGTTCTTC. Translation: CASSWAGGPSYNEQFF.

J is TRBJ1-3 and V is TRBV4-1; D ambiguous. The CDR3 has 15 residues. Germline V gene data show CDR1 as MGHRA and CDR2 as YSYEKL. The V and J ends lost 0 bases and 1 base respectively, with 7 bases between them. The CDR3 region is CASSQDPVSGNTIYF. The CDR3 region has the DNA TGCGCCAGCAGCCAAGACCCTGTGTCTGGAAACACCATATATTTT.

This CDR3 is CASRKGLADSGYNEQFF. CDR3 sequence (DNA): TGTGCCAGCAGGAAGGGACTAGCGGATTCGGGCTACAATGAGCAGTTCTTC. The chain carries TRBV3-1 (or the pseudogene TRBV3-2) and TRBJ2-1, with 11 bases that match TRBD2. Germline V gene sequence: CDR1 LGHDT, CDR2 YNNKEL (reference sequence). The V and J ends lost 6 bases and 3 bases, in that order; junction bases with no gene match: 10. The length of the CDR3 is 17 residues.

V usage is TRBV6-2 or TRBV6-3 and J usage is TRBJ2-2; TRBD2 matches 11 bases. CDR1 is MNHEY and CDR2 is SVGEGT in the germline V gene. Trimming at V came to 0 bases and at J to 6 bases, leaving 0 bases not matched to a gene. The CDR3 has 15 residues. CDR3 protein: CASSYSSGGAGELFF. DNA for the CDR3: TGTGCCAGCAGTTACTCTAGCGGGGGGGCCGGGGAGCTGTTTTTT.

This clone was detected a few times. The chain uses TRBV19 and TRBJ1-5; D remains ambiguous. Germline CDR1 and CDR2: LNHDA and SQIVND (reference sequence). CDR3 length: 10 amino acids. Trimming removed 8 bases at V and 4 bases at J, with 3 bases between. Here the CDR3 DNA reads TGTGCCAGTGGTAATCAGCCCCAGCATTTT. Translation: CASGNQPQHF.

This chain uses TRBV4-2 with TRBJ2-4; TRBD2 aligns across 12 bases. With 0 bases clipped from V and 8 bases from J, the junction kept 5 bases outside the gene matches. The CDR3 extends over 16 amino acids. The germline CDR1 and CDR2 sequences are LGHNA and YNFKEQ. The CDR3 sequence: CASSQDSRTSGDIQYF. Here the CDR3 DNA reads TGTGCCAGCAGCCAAGATTCCAGGACTAGCGGGGACATTCAGTACTTC.

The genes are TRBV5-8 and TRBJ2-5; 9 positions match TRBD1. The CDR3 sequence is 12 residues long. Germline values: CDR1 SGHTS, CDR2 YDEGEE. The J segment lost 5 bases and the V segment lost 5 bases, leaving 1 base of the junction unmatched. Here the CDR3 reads CASRGQGETQYF. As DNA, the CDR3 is TGTGCCAGCAGAGGACAGGGGGAGACCCAGTACTTC.

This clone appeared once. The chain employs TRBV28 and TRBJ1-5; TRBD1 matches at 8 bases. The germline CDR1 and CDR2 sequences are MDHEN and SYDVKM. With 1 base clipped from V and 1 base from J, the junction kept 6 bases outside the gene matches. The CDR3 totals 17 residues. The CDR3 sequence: CASSLFPRTGSNQPQHF. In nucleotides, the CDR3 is TGTGCCAGCAGTTTATTTCCGCGGACAGGGAGCAATCAGCCCCAGCATTTT.

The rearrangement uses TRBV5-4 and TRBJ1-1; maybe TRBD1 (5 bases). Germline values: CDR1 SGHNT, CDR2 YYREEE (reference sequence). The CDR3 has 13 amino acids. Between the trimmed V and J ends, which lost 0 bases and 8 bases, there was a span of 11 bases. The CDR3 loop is CASSLGGTGEAFF. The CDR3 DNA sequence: TGTGCCAGCAGCTTGGGCGGGACGGGGGAAGCTTTCTTT.

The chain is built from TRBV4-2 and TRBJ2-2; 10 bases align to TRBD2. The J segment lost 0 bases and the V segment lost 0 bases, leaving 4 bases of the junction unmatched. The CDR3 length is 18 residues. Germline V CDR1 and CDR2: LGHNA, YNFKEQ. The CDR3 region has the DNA TGTGCCAGCAGCCAAGAATGGACTAGCGGATCGAACACCGGGGAGCTGTTTTTT. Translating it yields CASSQEWTSGSNTGELFF.

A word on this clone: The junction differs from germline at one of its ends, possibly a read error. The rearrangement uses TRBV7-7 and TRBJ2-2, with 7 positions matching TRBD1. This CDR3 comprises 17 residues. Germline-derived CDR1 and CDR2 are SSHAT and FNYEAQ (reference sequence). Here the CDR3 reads CASSLAAGTVMAGELFF. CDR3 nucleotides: TGTGCTAGCAGCTTAGCAGCCGGGACAGTCATGGCCGGGGAGCTGTTTTTT.

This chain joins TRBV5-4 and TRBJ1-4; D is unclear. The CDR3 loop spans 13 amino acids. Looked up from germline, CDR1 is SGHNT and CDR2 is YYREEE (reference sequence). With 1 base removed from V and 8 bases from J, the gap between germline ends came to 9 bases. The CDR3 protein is CASSLKVGEKLFF. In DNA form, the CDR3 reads TGTGCCAGCAGCTTGAAGGTGGGGGAAAAACTGTTTTTT.

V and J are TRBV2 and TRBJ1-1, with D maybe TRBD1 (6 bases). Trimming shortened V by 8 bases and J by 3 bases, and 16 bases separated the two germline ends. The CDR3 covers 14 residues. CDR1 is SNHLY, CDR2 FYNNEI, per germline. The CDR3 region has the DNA TGTGCCAGCCGCGGACAGCAAGGGTACACTGAAGCTTTCTTT. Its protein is CASRGQQGYTEAFF. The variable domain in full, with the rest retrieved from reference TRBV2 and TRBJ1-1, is EPEVTQTPSHQVTQMGQEVILRCVPISNHLYFYWYRQILGQKVEFLVSFYNNEISEKSEIFDDQFSVERPDGSNFTLKIRSTKLEDSAMYFCASRGQQGYTEAFFGQGTRLTVV.

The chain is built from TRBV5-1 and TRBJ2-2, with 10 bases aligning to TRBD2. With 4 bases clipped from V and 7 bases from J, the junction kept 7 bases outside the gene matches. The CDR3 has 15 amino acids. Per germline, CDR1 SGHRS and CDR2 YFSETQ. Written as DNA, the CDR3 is TGCGCCAGCAGCCCCGGGACTAGCGTGTACGGGGAGCTGTTTTTT. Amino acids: CASSPGTSVYGELFF.

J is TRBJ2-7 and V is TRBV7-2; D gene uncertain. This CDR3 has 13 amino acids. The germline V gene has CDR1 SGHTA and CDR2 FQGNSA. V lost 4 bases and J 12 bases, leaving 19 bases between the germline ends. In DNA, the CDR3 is TGTGCCAGCAGCTCAACCTCGCCGGGCTTCTCGTACTTC. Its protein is CASSSTSPGFSYF.

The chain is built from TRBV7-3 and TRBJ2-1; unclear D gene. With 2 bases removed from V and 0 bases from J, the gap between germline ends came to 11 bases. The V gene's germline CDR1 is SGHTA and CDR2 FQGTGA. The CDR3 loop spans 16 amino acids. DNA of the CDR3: TGTGCCAGCAGCTTAGTTGGCCCCAGCTCCTACAATGAGCAGTTCTTC. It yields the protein CASSLVGPSSYNEQFF. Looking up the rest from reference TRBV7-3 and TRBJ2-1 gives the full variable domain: GAGVSQTPSNKVTEKGKYVELRCDPISGHTALYWYRQSLGQGPEFLIYFQGTGAADDSGLPNDRFFAVRPEGSVSTLKIQRTERGDSAVYLCASSLVGPSSYNEQFFGPGTRLTVL.

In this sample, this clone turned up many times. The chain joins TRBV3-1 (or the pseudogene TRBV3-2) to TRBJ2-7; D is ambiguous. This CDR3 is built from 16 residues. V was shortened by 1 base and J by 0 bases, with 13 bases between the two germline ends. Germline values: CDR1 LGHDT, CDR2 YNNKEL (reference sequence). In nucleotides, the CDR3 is TGTGCCAGCAGCCAAGTCTGGAGACCAAGCTCCTACGAGCAGTACTTC. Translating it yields CASSQVWRPSSYEQYF.

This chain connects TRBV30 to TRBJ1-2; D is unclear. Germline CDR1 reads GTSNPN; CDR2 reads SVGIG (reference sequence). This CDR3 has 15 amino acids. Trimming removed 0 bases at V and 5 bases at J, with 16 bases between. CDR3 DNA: TGTGCCTGGAGTGTAGGTAGGCCAGGAAATTATGGCTACACCTTC. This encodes CAWSVGRPGNYGYTF.

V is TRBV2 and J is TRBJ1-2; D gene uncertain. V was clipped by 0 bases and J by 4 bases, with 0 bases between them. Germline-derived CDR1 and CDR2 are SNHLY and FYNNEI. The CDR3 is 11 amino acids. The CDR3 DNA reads TGTGCCAGCAGTGAAGCCTATGGCTACACCTTC. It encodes CASSEAYGYTF.

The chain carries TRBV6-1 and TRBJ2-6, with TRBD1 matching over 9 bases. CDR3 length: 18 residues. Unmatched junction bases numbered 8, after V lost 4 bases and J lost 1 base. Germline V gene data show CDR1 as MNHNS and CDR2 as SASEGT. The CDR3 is CASSGYRGRESGANVLTF. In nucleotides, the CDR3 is TGTGCCAGCAGTGGGTACAGGGGGCGCGAATCTGGGGCCAACGTCCTGACTTTC.

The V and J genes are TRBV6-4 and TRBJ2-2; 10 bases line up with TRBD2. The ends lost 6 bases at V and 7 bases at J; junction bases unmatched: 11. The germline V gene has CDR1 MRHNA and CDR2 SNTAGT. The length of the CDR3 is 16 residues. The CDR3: CASRPSSGSMVGELFF. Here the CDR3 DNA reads TGTGCCAGCAGGCCCTCTAGCGGGAGTATGGTCGGGGAGCTGTTTTTT.

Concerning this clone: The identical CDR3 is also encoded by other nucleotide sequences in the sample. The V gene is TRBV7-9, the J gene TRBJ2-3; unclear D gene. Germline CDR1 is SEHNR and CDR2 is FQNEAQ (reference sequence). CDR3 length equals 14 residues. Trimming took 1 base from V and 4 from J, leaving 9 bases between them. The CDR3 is CASSLGGFPDTQYF. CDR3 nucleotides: TGTGCCAGCAGCTTAGGTGGCTTTCCAGATACGCAGTATTTT.

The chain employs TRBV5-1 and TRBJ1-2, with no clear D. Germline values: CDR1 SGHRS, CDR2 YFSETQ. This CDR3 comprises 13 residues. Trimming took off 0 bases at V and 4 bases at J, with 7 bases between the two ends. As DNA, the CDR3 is TGCGCCAGCAGCTTGGACACTCCCTATGGCTACACCTTC. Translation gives CASSLDTPYGYTF.

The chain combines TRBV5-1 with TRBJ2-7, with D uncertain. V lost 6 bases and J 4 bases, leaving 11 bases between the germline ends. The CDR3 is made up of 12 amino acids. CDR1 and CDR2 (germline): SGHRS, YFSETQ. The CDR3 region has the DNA TGCGCCAGCAAGTCTCCAGCTTACGAGCAGTACTTC. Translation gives CASKSPAYEQYF.

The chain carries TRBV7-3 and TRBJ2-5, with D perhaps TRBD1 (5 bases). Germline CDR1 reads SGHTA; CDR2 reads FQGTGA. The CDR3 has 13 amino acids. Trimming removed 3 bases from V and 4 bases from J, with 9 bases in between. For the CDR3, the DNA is TGTGCCAGCAGCTTCGTGCAGGGAGAGACCCAGTACTTC. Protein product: CASSFVQGETQYF.